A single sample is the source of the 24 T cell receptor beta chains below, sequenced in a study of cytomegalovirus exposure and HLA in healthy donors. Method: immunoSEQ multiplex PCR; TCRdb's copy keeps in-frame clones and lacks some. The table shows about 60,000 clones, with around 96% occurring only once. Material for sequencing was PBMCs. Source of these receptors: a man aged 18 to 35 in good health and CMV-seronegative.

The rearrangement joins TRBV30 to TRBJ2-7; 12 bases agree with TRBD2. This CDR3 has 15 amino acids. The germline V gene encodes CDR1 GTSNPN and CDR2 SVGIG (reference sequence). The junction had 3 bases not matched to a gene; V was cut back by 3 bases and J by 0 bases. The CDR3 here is CAWRSLAGGSYEQYF. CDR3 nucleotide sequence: TGTGCCTGGAGGTCACTAGCGGGAGGCTCCTACGAGCAGTACTTC.

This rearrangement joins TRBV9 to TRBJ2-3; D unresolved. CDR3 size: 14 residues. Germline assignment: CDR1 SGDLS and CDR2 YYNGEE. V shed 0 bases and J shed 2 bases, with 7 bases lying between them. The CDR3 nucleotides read TGTGCCAGCAGCGTAGAACTGTTCACAGATACGCAGTATTTT. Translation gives CASSVELFTDTQYF.

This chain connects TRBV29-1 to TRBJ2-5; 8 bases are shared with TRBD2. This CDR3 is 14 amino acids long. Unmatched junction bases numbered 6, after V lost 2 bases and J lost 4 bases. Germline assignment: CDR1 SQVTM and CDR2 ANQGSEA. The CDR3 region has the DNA TGCAGCGTTGAACGGTCGGGGGGGGGAGAGACCCAGTACTTC. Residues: CSVERSGGGETQYF.

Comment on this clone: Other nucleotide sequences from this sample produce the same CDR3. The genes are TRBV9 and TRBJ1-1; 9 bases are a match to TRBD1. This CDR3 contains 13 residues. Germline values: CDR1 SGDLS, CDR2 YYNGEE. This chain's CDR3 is CATGTGQNTEAFF. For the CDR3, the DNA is TGTGCTACAGGGACAGGGCAGAACACTGAAGCTTTCTTT.

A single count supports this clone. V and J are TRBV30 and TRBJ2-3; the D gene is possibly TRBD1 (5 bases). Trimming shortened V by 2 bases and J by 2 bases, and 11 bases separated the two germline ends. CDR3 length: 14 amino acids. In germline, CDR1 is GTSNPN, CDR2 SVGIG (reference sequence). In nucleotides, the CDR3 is TGTGCCTGGAGTAGCAGACAGACCACAGATACGCAGTATTTT. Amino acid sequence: CAWSSRQTTDTQYF.

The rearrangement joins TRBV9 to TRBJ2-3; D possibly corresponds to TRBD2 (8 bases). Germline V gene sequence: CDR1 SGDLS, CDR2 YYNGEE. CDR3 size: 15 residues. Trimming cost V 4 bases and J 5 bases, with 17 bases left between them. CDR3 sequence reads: CASSISGTVIDTQYF. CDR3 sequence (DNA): TGTGCCAGCAGCATTAGCGGGACAGTCATAGATACGCAGTATTTT. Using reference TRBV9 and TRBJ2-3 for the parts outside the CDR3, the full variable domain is DSGVTQTPKHLITATGQRVTLRCSPRSGDLSVYWYQQSLDQGLQFLIQYYNGEERAKGNILERFSAQQFPDLHSELNLSSLELGDSALYFCASSISGTVIDTQYFGPGTRLTVL.

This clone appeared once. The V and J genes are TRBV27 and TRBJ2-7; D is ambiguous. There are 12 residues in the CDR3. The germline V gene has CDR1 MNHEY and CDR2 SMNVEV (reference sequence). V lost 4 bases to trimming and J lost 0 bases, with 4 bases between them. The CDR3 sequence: CASSSHSYEQYF. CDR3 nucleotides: TGTGCCAGCAGTTCCCACTCCTACGAGCAGTACTTC.

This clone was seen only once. The CDR3 nucleotides are TGTGCCAGCAGCTTAGGCGCGTTCTATGGCTACACCTTC. Protein: CASSLGAFYGYTF. V usage is TRBV7-2 and J usage is TRBJ1-2; D remains ambiguous. From germline, CDR1 is SGHTA and CDR2 FQGNSA. The CDR3 spans 13 residues. V lost 1 base to trimming and J lost 4 bases, with 7 bases between them.

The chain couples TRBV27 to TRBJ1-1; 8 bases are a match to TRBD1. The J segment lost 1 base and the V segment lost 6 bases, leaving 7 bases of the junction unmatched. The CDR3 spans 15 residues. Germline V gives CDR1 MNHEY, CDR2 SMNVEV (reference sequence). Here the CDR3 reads CASSLDRGGNTEAFF. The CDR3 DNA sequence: TGTGCCAGCAGCCTCGACAGGGGCGGGAACACTGAAGCTTTCTTT.

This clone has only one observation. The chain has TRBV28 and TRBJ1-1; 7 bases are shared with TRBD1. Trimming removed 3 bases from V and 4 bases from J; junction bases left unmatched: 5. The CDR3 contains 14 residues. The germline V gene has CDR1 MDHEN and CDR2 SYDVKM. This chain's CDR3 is CASSFHTGVTEAFF. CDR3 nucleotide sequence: TGTGCCAGCAGTTTTCATACAGGGGTCACTGAAGCTTTCTTT.

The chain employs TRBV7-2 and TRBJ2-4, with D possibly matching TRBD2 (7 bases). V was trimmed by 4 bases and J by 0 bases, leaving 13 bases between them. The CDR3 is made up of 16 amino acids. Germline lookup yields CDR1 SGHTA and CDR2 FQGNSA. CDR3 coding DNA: TGTGCCAGCAGCTGGTGGGGGGGGCTAGCCAAAAACATTCAGTACTTC. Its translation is CASSWWGGLAKNIQYF.

The chain's CDR3 is CASSPKGLAGFFRTYEQYF. CDR3 in DNA: TGTGCCAGCAGTCCAAAAGGTCTAGCGGGTTTTTTCCGAACCTACGAGCAGTACTTC. This sequence joins TRBV28 and TRBJ2-7; TRBD2 matches at 8 bases. CDR1 and CDR2 (germline): MDHEN, SYDVKM. V was clipped by 5 bases and J by 2 bases; unmatched bases: 20. This CDR3 comprises 19 residues.

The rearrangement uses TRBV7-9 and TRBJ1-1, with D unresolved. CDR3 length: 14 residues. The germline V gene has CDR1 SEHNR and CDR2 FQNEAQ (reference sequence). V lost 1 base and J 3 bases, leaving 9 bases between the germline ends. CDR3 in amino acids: CASSLGLGDTEAFF. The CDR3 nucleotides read TGTGCCAGCAGCTTAGGGCTGGGAGACACTGAAGCTTTCTTT.

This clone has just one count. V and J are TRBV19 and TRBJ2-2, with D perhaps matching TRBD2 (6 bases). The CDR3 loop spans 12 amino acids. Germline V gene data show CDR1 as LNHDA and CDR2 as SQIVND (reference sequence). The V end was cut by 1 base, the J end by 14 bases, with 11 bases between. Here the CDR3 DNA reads TGTGCCAGTAGTATAGGGGGACTTGATCTGTTTTTT. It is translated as CASSIGGLDLFF. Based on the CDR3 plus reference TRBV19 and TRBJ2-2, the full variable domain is DGGITQSPKYLFRKEGQNVTLSCEQNLNHDAMYWYRQDPGQGLRLIYYSQIVNDFQKGDIAEGYSVSREKKESFPLTVTSAQKNPTAFYLCASSIGGLDLFFGEGSRLTVL.

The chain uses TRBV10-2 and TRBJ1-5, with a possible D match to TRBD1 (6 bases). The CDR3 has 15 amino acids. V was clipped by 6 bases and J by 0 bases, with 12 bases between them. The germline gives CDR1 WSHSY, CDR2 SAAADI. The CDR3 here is CASSQMTGSNQPQHF. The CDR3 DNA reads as TGCGCCAGCAGCCAAATGACAGGTAGCAATCAGCCCCAGCATTTT.

The CDR3 loop reads CASSERARAGEQYF. For the CDR3, the DNA is TGTGCCAGCAGTGAACGGGCCAGGGCTGGCGAGCAGTACTTC. The J gene is TRBJ2-7, the V gene TRBV6-1, with a tentative D call TRBD1 (5 bases). Per the germline V gene, CDR1 is MNHNS and CDR2 is SASEGT. There are 14 residues in the CDR3. V was shortened by 2 bases and J by 6 bases, with 14 bases between the two germline ends.

The CDR3 sequence: CASTSGGDEQYF. The CDR3 DNA follows: TGTGCCAGCACCTCTGGGGGGGACGAGCAGTACTTC. The chain carries TRBV2 and TRBJ2-7; 7 positions match TRBD2. CDR3 length equals 12 residues. CDR1 is SNHLY, CDR2 FYNNEI, per germline. The J segment lost 5 bases and the V segment lost 7 bases, leaving 5 bases of the junction unmatched.

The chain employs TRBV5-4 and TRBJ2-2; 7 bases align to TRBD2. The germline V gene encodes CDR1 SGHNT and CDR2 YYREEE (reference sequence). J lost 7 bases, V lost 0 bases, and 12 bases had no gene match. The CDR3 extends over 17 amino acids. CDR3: CASSLAPREYVSGELFF. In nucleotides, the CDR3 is TGTGCCAGCAGCTTGGCCCCGCGGGAGTATGTTAGCGGGGAGCTGTTTTTT.

In DNA, the CDR3 is TGTGCCATCAGTGAGTCTAGCGGGAGGAGGACCGGGGAGCTGTTTTTT. This codes for CAISESSGRRTGELFF. The J gene is TRBJ2-2, the V gene TRBV10-3; 10 bases are a match to TRBD2. Germline loops: CDR1 ENHRY, CDR2 SYGVKD. CDR3 length: 16 amino acids. The V segment lost 0 bases and the J segment 5 bases; nucleotides outside the gene matches: 3.

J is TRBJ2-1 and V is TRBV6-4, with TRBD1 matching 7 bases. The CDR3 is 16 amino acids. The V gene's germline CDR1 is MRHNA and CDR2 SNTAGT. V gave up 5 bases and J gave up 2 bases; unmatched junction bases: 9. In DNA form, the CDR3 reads TGTGCCAGCAGTATTAGCGACGACAGGGCCTACAATGAGCAGTTCTTC. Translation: CASSISDDRAYNEQFF.

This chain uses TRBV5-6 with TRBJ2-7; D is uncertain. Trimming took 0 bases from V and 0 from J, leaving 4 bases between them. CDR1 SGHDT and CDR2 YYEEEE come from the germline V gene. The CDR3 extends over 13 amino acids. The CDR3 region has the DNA TGTGCCAGCAGCTTGGGCAGCTCCTACGAGCAGTACTTC. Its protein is CASSLGSSYEQYF.

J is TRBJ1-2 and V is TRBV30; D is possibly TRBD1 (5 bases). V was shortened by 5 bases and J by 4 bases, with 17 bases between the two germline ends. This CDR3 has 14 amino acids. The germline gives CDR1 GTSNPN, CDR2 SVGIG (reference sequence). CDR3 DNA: TGTGCCTGGTTCGACAGATCTACTACCTATGGCTACACCTTC. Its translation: CAWFDRSTTYGYTF.

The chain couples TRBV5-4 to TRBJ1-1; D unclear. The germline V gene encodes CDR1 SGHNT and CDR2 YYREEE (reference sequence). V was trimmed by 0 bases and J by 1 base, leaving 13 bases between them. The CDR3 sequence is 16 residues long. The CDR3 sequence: CASSLALSTENTEAFF. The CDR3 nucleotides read TGTGCCAGCAGCTTGGCCCTGTCTACAGAGAACACTGAAGCTTTCTTT.

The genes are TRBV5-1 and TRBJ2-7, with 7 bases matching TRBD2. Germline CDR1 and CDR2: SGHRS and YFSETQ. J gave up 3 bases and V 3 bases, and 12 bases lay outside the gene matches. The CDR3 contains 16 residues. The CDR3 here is CASSYPRTSGIYEQYF. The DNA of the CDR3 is TGCGCCAGCAGCTACCCCAGGACTAGTGGGATCTACGAGCAGTACTTC. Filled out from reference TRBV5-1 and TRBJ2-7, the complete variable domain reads KAGVTQTPRYLIKTRGQQVTLSCSPISGHRSVSWYQQTPGQGLQFLFEYFSETQRNKGNFPGRFSGRQFSNSRSEMNVSTLELGDSALYLCASSYPRTSGIYEQYFGPGTRLTVT.